This T cell receptor beta chain was captured in a study of T cell responses to AZD1222 COVID-19 vaccine. Study-level points and caveats: Nearly half of spike-specific TCRs reportedly target variant regions that are unmutated in the B.1.351 and B.1.1.7 variants. Spike-specific TCR breadth rose after two AZD1222 doses, and depth rose as well. The peak T cell response came first, and repertoires were sampled only after it.

Only in-frame clones appear in the TCRdb table, and some are missing; sequencing was by immunoSEQ multiplex PCR. The repertoire consists of roughly 150,000 clones, with approximately 94% occurring once and the leading ten covering 4.5% to 5.5%. Second doses that came at about 4 or about 12 weeks were put together. This clone came up once. Its antigen is as yet unknown. From germline, CDR1 is SQVTM and CDR2 ANQGSEA. Deletions cut 6 bases from V and 6 bases from J, with 11 bases between. The CDR3 consists of 11 residues. Sequenced material: peripheral blood, taken 28 days after the second AZD1222 dose. The receptor comes from an adult who received the AZD1222 COVID-19 vaccine. V gene TRBV29-1 combines with J gene TRBJ1-2; D remains unclear. CDR3 in DNA: TGCAGCGTGCCGGGATCGCATGGCTACACCTTC. Translating it yields CSVPGSHGYTF. The full variable domain, in which reference TRBV29-1 and TRBJ1-2 provide the parts outside the CDR3, is SAVISQKPSRDICQRGTSLTIQCQVDSQVTMMFWYRQQPGQSLTLIATANQGSEATYESGFVIDKFPISRPNLTFSTLTVSNMSPEDSSIYLCSVPGSHGYTFGSGTRLTVV.